This TCR beta chain derives from a study of identical twins. Whole-study findings and limits: Out-of-frame TCR alpha sharing in monozygotic twins exceeded recombination model predictions. Insertions were reduced in abundant cord blood beta clonotypes but not in memory repertoires.

Ten or more counts support this clonotype. What it recognizes is unknown. Its ends do not fully match the called genes, so a read error is possible. Each CDR3 protein is one row after TCRdb ran MiXCR on the 5' RACE reads. The data contain under 800,000 distinct CDR3 sequences, around 20% of them seen just once; the ten biggest clones take up approximately 4.3%. The CDR3 length is 14 residues. These data also featured in a second study, about T cells expressing NK-cell markers.

The chain links TRBV12-3 or TRBV12-4 to TRBJ2-7; TRBD2 matches at 11 bases. Source material: PBMCs. The source of this sequence is a woman aged 18-29 years in good health. The CDR3 loop reads CASSVAGGPYEQYF. The CDR3 nucleotides are TGTGCCAGCAGTGTAGCGGGAGGGCCCTACGAGCAGTACTTC.